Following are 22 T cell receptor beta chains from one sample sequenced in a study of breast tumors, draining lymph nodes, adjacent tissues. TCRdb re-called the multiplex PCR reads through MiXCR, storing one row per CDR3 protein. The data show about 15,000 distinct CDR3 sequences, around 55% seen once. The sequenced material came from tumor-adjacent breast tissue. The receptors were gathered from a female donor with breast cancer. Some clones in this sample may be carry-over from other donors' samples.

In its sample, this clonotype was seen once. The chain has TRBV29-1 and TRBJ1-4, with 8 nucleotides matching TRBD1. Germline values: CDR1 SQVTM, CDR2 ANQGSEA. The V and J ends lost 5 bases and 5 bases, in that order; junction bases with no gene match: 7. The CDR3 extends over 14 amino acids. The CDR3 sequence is CSVNHRGRNEKLFF. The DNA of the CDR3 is TGCAGCGTTAACCACAGGGGGAGGAATGAAAAACTGTTTTTT. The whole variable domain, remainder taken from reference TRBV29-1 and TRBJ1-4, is SAVISQKPSRDICQRGTSLTIQCQVDSQVTMMFWYRQQPGQSLTLIATANQGSEATYESGFVIDKFPISRPNLTFSTLTVSNMSPEDSSIYLCSVNHRGRNEKLFFGSGTQLSVL.

The CDR3 region has the DNA TGTGCCAGCAGCCAAGAATTCCTGGGGCTAGCGGGAGCTAAGCAGTACTTC. It specifies CASSQEFLGLAGAKQYF. The rearrangement links TRBV14 to TRBJ2-7, with TRBD2 identical over 10 bases. V lost 0 bases and J lost 8; bases outside the gene matches: 13. CDR1 is SGHDN and CDR2 is FVKESK in the germline V gene. The CDR3 loop spans 17 amino acids.

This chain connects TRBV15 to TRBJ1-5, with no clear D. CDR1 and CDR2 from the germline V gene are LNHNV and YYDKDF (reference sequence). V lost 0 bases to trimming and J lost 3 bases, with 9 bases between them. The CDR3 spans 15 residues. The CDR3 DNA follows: TGTGCCACCAGCAGAGATCGAACCTCCAATCAGCCCCAGCATTTT. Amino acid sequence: CATSRDRTSNQPQHF.

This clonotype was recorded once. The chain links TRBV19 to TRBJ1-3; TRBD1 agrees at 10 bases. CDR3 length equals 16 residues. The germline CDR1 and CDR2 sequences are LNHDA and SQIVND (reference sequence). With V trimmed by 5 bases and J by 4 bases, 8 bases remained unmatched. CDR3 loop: CASSLLGTGAGNTIYF. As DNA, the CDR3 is TGTGCCAGTAGTCTGTTAGGGACAGGGGCCGGAAACACCATATATTTT. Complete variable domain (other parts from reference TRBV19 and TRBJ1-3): DGGITQSPKYLFRKEGQNVTLSCEQNLNHDAMYWYRQDPGQGLRLIYYSQIVNDFQKGDIAEGYSVSREKKESFPLTVTSAQKNPTAFYLCASSLLGTGAGNTIYFGEGSWLTVV.

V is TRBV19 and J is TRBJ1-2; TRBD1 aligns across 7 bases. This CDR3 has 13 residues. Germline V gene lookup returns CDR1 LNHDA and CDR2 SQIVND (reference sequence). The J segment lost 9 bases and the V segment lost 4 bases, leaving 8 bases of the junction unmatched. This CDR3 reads CASSNSSTGSYTF. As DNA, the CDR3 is TGTGCCAGTAGTAACTCCTCGACAGGGAGCTACACCTTC.

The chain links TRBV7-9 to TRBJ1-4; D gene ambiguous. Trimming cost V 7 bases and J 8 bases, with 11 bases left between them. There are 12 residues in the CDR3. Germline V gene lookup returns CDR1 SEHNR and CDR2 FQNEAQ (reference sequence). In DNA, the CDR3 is TGTGCCAGCACGGGCCAAGGGGAAAAACTGTTTTTT. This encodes CASTGQGEKLFF.

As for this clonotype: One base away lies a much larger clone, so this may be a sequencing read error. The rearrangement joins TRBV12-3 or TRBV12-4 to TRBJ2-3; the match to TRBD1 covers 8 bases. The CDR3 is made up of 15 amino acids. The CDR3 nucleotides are TGTGCCGGCAGTTTCTTGCAGGGGGCAAAAGATACGCAGTATTTT. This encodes CAGSFLQGAKDTQYF.

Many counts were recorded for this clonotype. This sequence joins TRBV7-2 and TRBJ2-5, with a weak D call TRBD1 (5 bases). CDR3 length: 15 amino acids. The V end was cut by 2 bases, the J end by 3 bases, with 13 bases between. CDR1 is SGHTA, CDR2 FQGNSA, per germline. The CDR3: CASSLSSSGKETQYF. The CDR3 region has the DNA TGTGCCAGCAGCTTATCATCGTCAGGGAAAGAGACCCAGTACTTC.

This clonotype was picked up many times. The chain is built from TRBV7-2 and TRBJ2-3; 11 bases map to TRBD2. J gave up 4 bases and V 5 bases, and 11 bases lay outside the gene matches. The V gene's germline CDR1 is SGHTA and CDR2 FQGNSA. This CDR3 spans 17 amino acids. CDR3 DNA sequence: TGTGCCAGCAGCCACGCCTCCGGGACTAGCGGCCCAGATACGCAGTATTTT. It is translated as CASSHASGTSGPDTQYF. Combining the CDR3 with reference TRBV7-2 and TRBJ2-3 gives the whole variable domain GAGVSQSPSNKVTEKGKDVELRCDPISGHTALYWYRQSLGQGLEFLIYFQGNSAPDKSGLPSDRFSAERTGGSVSTLTIQRTQQEDSAVYLCASSHASGTSGPDTQYFGPGTRLTVL.

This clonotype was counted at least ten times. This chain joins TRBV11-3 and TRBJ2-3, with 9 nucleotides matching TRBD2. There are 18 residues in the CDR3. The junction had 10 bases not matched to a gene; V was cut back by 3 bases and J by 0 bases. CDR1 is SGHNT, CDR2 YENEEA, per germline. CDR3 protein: CASSFVPSGARSTDTQYF. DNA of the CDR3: TGTGCCAGCAGCTTCGTGCCTAGCGGGGCCCGAAGCACAGATACGCAGTATTTT.

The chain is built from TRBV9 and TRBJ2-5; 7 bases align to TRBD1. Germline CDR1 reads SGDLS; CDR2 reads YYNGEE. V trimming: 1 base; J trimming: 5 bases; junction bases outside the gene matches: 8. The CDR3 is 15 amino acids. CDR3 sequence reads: CASSVRQGWEETQYF. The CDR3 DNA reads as TGTGCCAGCAGCGTAAGACAGGGTTGGGAGGAGACCCAGTACTTC.

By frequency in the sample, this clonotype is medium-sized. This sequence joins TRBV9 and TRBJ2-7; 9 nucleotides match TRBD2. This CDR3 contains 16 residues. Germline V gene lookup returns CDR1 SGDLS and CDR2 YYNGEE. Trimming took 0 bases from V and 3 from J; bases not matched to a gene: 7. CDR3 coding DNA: TGTGCCAGCAGCGTAGTTAGGCGGGAGGGCCTCTACGAGCAGTACTTC. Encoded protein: CASSVVRREGLYEQYF.

In nucleotides, the CDR3 is TGCAGCGTCCCCTCGGAGTGGGTCTATGGCTACACCTTC. It specifies CSVPSEWVYGYTF. The J gene is TRBJ1-2, the V gene TRBV29-1; D unresolved. V lost 6 bases to trimming and J lost 4 bases, with 15 bases between them. The CDR3 length is 13 residues. CDR1 SQVTM and CDR2 ANQGSEA come from the germline V gene. Using reference TRBV29-1 and TRBJ1-2 for the parts outside the CDR3, the full variable domain is SAVISQKPSRDICQRGTSLTIQCQVDSQVTMMFWYRQQPGQSLTLIATANQGSEATYESGFVIDKFPISRPNLTFSTLTVSNMSPEDSSIYLCSVPSEWVYGYTFGSGTRLTVV.

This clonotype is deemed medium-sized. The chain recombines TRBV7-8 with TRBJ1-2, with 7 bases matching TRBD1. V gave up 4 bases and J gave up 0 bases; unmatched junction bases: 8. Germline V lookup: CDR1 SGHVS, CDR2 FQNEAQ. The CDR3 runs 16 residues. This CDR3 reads CASSYRDRPPNYGYTF. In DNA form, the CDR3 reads TGTGCCAGCAGCTACAGGGACAGACCCCCTAACTATGGCTACACCTTC.

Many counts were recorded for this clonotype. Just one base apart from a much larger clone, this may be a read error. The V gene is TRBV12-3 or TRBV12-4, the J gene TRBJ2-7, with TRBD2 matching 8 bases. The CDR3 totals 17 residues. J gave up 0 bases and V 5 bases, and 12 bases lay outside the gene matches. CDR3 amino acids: CASSPPGGGRISYEQYF. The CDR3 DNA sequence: TGTGCCAGCAGTCCCCCGGGGGGGGGGAGAATCTCCTACGAGCAGTACTTC.

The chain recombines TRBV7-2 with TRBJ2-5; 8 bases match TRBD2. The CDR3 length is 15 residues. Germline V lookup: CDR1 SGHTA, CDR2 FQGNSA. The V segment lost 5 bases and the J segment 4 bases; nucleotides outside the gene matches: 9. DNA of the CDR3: TGTGCCAGCAGCCCCTCGGGGGGGCGGGGAGAGACCCAGTACTTC. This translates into CASSPSGGRGETQYF.

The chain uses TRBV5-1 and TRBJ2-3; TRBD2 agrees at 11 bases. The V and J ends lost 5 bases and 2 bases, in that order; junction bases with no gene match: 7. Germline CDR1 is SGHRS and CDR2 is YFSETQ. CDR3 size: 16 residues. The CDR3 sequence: CASRPSGGQYTDTQYF. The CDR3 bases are TGCGCCAGCAGGCCTAGCGGGGGGCAGTACACAGATACGCAGTATTTT.

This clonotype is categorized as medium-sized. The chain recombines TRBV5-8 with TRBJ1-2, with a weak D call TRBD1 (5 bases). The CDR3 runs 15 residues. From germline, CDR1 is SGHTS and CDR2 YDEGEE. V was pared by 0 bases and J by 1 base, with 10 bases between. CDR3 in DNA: TGTGCCAGCAGCTTGGGGCAGGGACTTAACTATGGCTACACCTTC. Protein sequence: CASSLGQGLNYGYTF. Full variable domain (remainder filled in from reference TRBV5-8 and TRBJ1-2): EAGVTQSPTHLIKTRGQQATLRCSPISGHTSVYWYQQALGLGLQFLLWYDEGEERNRGNFPPRFSGRQFPNYSSELNVNALELEDSALYLCASSLGQGLNYGYTFGSGTRLTVV.

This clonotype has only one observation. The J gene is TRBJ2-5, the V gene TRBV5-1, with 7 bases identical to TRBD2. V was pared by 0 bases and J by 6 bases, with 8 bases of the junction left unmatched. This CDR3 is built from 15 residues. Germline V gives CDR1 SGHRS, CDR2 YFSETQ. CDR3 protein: CASSLDGRDQQTQYF. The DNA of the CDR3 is TGCGCCAGCAGCTTGGATGGGAGGGACCAGCAGACCCAGTACTTC.

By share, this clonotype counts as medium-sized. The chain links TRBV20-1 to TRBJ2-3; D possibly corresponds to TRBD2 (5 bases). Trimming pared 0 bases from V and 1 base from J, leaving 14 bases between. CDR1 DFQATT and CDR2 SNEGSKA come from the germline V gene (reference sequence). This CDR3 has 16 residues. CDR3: CSARDIRRVGTDTQYF. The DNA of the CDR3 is TGCAGTGCTAGAGATATACGGCGGGTCGGCACAGATACGCAGTATTTT.

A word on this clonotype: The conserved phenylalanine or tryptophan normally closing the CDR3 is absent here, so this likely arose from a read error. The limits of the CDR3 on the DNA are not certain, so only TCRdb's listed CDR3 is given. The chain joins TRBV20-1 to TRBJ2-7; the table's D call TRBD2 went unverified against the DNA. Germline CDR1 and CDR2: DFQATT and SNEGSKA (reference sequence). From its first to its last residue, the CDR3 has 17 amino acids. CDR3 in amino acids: CSARPASGGGRDTSSTS.

The CDR3 bases are TGTGCCAGCAGCTTAGGAGAACGCCTCTACGAGCAGTACTTC. Protein sequence: CASSLGERLYEQYF. The rearrangement uses TRBV7-2 and TRBJ2-7; D gene unclear. V was trimmed by 1 base and J by 3 bases, leaving 10 bases between them. The CDR3 consists of 14 residues. Germline V CDR1 and CDR2: SGHTA, FQGNSA.